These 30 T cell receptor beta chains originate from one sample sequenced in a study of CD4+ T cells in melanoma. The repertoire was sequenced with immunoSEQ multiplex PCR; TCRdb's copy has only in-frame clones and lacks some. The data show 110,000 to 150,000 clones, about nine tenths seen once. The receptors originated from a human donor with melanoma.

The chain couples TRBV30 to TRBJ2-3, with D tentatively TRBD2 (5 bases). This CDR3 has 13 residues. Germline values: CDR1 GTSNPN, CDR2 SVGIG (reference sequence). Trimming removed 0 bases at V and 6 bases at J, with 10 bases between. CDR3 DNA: TGTGCCTGGAGTGTACCTATAGCGGATACGCAGTATTTT. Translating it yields CAWSVPIADTQYF.

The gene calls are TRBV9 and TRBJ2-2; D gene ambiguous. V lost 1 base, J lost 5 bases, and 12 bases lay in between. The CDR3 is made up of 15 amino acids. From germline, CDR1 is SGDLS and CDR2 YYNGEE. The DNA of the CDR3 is TGTGCCAGCAGCGTATCTTGGGGAAGGACCGGGGAGCTGTTTTTT. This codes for CASSVSWGRTGELFF.

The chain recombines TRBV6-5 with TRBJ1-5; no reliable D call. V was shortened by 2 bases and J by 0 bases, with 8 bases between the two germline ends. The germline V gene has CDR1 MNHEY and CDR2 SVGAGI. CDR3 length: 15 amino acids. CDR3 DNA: TGTGCCAGCAGTTACCGGCATGATAGCAATCAGCCCCAGCATTTT. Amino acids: CASSYRHDSNQPQHF.

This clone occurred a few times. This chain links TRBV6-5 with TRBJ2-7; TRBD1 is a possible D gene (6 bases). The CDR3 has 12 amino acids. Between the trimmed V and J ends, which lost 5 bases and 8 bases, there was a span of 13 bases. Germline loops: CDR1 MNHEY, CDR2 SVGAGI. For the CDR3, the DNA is TGTGCCAGCAGTCCAGGCAGGGGTAAGCAGTACTTC. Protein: CASSPGRGKQYF.

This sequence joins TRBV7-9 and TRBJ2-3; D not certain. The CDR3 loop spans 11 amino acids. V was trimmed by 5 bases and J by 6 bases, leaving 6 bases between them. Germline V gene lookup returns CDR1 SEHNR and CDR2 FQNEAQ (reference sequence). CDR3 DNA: TGTGCCAGCAGCCAGTCCGATACGCAGTATTTT. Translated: CASSQSDTQYF.

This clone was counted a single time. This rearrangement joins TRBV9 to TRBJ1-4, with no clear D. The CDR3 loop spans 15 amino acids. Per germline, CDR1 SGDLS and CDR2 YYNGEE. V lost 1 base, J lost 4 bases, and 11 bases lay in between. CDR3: CASSVSGQINEKLFF. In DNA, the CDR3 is TGTGCCAGCAGCGTATCGGGTCAGATTAATGAAAAACTGTTTTTT. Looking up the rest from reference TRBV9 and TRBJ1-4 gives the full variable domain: DSGVTQTPKHLITATGQRVTLRCSPRSGDLSVYWYQQSLDQGLQFLIQYYNGEERAKGNILERFSAQQFPDLHSELNLSSLELGDSALYFCASSVSGQINEKLFFGSGTQLSVL.

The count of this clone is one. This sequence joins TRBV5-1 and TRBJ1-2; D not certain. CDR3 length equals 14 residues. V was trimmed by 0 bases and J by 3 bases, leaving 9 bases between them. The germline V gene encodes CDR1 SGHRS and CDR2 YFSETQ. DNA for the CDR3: TGCGCCAGCAGCTTGGATACAGTCTACTATGGCTACACCTTC. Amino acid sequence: CASSLDTVYYGYTF.

The CDR3 protein is CAISAGEGYTF. CDR3 in DNA: TGTGCCATCAGTGCAGGGGAAGGCTACACCTTC. The chain carries TRBV10-3 and TRBJ1-2; TRBD1 might be the D (6 bases). This CDR3 has 11 amino acids. CDR1 and CDR2 (germline): ENHRY, SYGVKD. The ends were cut back, 4 bases at V and 8 bases at J, with 8 bases in the middle.

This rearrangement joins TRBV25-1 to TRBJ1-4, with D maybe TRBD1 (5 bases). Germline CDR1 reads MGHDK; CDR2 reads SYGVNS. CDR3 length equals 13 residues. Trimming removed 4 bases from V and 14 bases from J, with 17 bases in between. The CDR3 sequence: CASSGQGDAVLFF. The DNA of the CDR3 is TGTGCCAGCAGTGGGCAGGGAGACGCGGTCCTGTTTTTT.

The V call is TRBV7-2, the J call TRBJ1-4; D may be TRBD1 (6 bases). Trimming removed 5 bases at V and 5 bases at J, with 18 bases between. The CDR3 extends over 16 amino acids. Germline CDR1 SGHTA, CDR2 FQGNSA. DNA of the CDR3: TGTGCCAGCAGCCCCCTAGGGGGTCTTCGGAATGAAAAACTGTTTTTT. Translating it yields CASSPLGGLRNEKLFF.

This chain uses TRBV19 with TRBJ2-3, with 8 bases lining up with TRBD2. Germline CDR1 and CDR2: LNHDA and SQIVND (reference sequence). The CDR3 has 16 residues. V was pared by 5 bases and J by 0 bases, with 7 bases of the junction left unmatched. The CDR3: CASSSRGGSSTDTQYF. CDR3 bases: TGTGCCAGTAGTTCACGGGGGGGGAGTAGCACAGATACGCAGTATTTT.

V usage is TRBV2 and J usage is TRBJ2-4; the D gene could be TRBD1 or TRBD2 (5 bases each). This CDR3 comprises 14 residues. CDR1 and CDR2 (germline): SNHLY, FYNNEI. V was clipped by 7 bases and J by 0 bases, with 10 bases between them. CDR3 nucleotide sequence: TGTGCCAGCACGAGGGACCTAGCCAAAAACATTCAGTACTTC. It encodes CASTRDLAKNIQYF.

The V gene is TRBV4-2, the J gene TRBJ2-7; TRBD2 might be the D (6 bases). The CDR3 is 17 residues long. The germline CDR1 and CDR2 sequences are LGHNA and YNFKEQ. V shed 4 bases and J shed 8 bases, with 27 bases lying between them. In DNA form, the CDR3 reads TGTGCCAGCAGCCGTACAGACTCCGGGACCACTACTAGCAAGCAGTACTTC. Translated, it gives CASSRTDSGTTTSKQYF.

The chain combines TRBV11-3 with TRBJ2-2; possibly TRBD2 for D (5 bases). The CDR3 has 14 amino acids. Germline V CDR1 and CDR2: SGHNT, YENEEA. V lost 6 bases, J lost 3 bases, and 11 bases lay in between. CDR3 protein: CASSRRGHTGELFF. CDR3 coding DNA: TGTGCCAGCAGTAGGCGAGGGCACACCGGGGAGCTGTTTTTT.

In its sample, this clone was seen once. The CDR3 protein is CASSSNPQGRNTEAFF. The CDR3 nucleotides read TGTGCCAGCAGCTCCAATCCACAGGGAAGGAACACTGAAGCTTTCTTT. The gene calls are TRBV7-3 and TRBJ1-1; perhaps TRBD1 as D (6 bases). Germline V gene sequence: CDR1 SGHTA, CDR2 FQGTGA. The CDR3 length is 16 residues. V lost 4 bases and J lost 1, with 16 bases in between. Using reference TRBV7-3 and TRBJ1-1 for the parts outside the CDR3, the full variable domain is GAGVSQTPSNKVTEKGKYVELRCDPISGHTALYWYRQSLGQGPEFLIYFQGTGAADDSGLPNDRFFAVRPEGSVSTLKIQRTERGDSAVYLCASSSNPQGRNTEAFFGQGTRLTVV.

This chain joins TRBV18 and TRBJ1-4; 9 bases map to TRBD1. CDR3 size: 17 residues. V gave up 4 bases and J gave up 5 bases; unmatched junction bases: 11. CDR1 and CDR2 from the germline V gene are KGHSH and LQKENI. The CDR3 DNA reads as TGTGCCAGCTCACACGAGGACAGGGGAAAGGGGAATGAAAAACTGTTTTTT. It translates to CASSHEDRGKGNEKLFF. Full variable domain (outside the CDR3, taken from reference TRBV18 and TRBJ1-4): NAGVMQNPRHLVRRRGQEARLRCSPMKGHSHVYWYRQLPEEGLKFMVYLQKENIIDESGMPKERFSAEFPKEGPSILRIQQVVRGDSAAYFCASSHEDRGKGNEKLFFGSGTQLSVL.

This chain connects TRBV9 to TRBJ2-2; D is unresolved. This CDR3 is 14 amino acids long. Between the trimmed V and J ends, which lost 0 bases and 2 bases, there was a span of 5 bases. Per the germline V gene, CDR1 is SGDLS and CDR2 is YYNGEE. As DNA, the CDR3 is TGTGCCAGCAGCGTAGGCCCTAACACCGGGGAGCTGTTTTTT. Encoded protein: CASSVGPNTGELFF.

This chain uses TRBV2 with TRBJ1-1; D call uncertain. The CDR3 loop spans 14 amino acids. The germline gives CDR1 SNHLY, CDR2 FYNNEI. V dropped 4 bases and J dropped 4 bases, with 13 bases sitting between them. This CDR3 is CASSVAGWGTEAFF. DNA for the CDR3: TGTGCCAGCAGTGTCGCGGGTTGGGGCACTGAAGCTTTCTTT.

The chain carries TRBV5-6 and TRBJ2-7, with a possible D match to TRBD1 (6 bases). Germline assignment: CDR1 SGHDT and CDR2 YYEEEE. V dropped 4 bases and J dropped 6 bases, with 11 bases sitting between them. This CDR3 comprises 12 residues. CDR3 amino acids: CASSPGQTEQYF. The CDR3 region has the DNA TGTGCCAGCAGCCCCGGACAGACCGAGCAGTACTTC.

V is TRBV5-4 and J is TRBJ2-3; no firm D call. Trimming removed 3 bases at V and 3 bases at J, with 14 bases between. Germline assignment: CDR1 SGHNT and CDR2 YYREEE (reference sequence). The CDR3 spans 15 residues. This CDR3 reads CASSSRLISTDTQYF. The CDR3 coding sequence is TGTGCCAGCAGCTCCCGCCTAATCTCAACAGATACGCAGTATTTT.

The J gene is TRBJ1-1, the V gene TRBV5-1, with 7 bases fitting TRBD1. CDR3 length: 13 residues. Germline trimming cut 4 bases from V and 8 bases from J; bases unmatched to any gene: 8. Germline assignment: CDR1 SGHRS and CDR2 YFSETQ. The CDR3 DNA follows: TGCGCCAGCAGCCGGACAGGCCCACCGGAAGCTTTCTTT. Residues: CASSRTGPPEAFF.

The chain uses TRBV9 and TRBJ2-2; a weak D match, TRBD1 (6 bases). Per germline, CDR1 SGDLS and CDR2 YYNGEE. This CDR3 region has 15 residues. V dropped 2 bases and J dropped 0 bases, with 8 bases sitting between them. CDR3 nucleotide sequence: TGTGCCAGCAGCGTGCGGACAGCGAACACCGGGGAGCTGTTTTTT. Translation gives CASSVRTANTGELFF.

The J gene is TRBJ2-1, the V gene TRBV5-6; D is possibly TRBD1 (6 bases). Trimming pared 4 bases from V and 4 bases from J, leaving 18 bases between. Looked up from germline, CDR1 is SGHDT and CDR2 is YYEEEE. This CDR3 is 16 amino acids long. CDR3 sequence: CASSHLSGDFYNEQFF. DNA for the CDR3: TGTGCCAGCAGCCATCTTTCAGGGGATTTTTACAATGAGCAGTTCTTC.

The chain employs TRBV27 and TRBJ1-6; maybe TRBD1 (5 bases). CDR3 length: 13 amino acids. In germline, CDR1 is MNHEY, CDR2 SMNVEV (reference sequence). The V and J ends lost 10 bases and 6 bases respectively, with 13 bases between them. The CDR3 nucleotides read TGTGCCACCAAATCAGGGATTAATTCACCCCTCCACTTT. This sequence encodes CATKSGINSPLHF.

DNA of the CDR3: TGTGCCTGGAGCTCTCCCTTTCAGGGACAGGGGAATGGCTACGATAATGAAAAACTGTTTTTT. Protein: CAWSSPFQGQGNGYDNEKLFF. The V call is TRBV30, the J call TRBJ1-4, with 10 nucleotides matching TRBD1. Germline assignment: CDR1 GTSNPN and CDR2 SVGIG (reference sequence). V lost 3 bases to trimming and J lost 4 bases; unmatched junction nucleotides: 23. This CDR3 is 21 amino acids long.

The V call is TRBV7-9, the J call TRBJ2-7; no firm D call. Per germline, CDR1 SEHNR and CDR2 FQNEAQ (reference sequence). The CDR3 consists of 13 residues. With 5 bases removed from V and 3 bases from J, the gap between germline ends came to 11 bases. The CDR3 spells CASSHPLLYEQYF. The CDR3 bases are TGTGCCAGCAGCCACCCTCTACTCTACGAGCAGTACTTC. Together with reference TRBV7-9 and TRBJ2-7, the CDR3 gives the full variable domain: DTGVSQNPRHKITKRGQNVTFRCDPISEHNRLYWYRQTLGQGPEFLTYFQNEAQLEKSRLLSDRFSAERPKGSFSTLEIQRTEQGDSAMYLCASSHPLLYEQYFGPGTRLTVT.

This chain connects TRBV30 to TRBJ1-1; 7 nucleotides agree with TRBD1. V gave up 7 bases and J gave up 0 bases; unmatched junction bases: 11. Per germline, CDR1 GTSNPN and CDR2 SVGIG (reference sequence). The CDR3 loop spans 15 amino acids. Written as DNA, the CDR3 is TGTGCCTTTTCCCGGGACAGCAACATGAACACTGAAGCTTTCTTT. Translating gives CAFSRDSNMNTEAFF.

As DNA, the CDR3 is TGCGCCAGCAGCCAAGAAGGTGGGGACTCAAGGTTCTTC. Protein sequence: CASSQEGGDSRFF. The chain couples TRBV4-1 to TRBJ2-1; weak D call: TRBD2 (6 bases). Germline V gives CDR1 MGHRA, CDR2 YSYEKL. The length of the CDR3 is 13 residues. Trimming left V 0 bases short and J 15 bases short, with 15 bases between.

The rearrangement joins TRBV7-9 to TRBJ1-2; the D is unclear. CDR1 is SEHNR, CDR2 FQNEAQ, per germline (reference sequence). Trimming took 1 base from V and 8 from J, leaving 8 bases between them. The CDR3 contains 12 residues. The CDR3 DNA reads TGTGCCAGCAGCTTAGGCTCAGAGGGCTACACCTTC. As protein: CASSLGSEGYTF.

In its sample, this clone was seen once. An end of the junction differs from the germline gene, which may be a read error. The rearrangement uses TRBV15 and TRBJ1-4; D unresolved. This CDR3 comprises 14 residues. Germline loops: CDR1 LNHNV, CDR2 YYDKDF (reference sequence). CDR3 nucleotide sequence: TGTGCCACCAGCAGAGATAGAGGAAGCGAAAAACTGATTTTT. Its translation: CATSRDRGSEKLIF.